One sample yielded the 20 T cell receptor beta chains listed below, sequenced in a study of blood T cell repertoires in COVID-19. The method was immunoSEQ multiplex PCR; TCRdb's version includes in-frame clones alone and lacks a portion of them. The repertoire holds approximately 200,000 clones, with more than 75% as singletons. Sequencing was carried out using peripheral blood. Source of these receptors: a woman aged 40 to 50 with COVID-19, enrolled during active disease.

The CDR3 is CASSLVAGVDSPLHF. CDR3 bases: TGCGCCAGCAGCTTGGTCGCAGGGGTGGATTCACCCCTCCACTTT. The V call is TRBV5-1, the J call TRBJ1-6, with a tentative D call TRBD1 (6 bases). Trimming stripped 0 bases from V and 8 bases from J, with 12 bases between. Germline V gives CDR1 SGHRS, CDR2 YFSETQ. This CDR3 spans 15 amino acids. The complete variable domain, with remaining parts taken from reference TRBV5-1 and TRBJ1-6, reads KAGVTQTPRYLIKTRGQQVTLSCSPISGHRSVSWYQQTPGQGLQFLFEYFSETQRNKGNFPGRFSGRQFSNSRSEMNVSTLELGDSALYLCASSLVAGVDSPLHFGNGTRLTVT.

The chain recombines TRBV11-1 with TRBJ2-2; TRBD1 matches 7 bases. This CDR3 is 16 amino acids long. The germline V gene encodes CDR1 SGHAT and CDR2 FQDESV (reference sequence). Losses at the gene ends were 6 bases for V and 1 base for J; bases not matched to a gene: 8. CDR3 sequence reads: CASRRTGTENTGELFF. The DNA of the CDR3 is TGTGCCAGCAGGAGAACCGGGACAGAGAACACCGGGGAGCTGTTTTTT.

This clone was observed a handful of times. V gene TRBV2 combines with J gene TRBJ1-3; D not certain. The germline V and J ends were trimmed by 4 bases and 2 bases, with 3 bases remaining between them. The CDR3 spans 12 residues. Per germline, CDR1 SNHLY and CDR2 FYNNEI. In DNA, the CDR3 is TGTGCCAGCAGTGTTACTGGAAACACCATATATTTT. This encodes CASSVTGNTIYF.

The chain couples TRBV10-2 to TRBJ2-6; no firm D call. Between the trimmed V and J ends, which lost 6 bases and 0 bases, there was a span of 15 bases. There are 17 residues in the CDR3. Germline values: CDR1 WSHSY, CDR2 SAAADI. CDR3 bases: TGCGCCAGCAGCCCCCGCGGCTTGAGCTCTGGGGCCAACGTCCTGACTTTC. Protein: CASSPRGLSSGANVLTF.

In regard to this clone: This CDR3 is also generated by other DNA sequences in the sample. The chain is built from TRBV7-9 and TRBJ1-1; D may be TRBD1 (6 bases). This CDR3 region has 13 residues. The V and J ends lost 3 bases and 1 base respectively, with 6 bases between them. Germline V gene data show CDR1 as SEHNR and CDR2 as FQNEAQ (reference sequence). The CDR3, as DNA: TGTGCCAGCAGCTTGGGACAGAACACTGAAGCTTTCTTT. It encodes CASSLGQNTEAFF.

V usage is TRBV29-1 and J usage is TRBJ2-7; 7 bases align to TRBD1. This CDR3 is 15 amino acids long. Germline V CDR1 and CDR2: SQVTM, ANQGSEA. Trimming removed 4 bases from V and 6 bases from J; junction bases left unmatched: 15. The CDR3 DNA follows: TGCAGCGTTGGGATACAGGGGAAGCAGATGAGCGAGCAGTACTTC. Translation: CSVGIQGKQMSEQYF.

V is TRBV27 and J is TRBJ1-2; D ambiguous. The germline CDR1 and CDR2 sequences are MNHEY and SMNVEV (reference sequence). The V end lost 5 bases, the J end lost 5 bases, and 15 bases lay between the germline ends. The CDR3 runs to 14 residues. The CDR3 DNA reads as TGTGCCAGCAGTCCACGACGGAGACTTTATGGCTACACCTTC. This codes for CASSPRRRLYGYTF.

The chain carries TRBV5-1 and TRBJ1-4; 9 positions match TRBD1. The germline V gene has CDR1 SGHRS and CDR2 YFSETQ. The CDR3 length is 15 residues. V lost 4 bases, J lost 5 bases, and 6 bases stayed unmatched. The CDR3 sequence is CASSVGTGRNEKLFF. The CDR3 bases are TGCGCCAGCAGCGTGGGGACAGGGAGAAATGAAAAACTGTTTTTT.

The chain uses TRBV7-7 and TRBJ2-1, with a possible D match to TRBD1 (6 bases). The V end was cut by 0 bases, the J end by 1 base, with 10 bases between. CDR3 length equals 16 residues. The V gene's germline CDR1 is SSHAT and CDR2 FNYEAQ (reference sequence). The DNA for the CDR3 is TGTGCCAGCAGCTTAGCTTTCGGACAGTCCTACAATGAGCAGTTCTTC. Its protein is CASSLAFGQSYNEQFF. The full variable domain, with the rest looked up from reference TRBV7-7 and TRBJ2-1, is GAGVSQSPRYKVTKRGQDVTLRCDPISSHATLYWYQQALGQGPEFLTYFNYEAQPDKSGLPSDRFSAERPEGSISTLTIQRTEQRDSAMYRCASSLAFGQSYNEQFFGPGTRLTVL.

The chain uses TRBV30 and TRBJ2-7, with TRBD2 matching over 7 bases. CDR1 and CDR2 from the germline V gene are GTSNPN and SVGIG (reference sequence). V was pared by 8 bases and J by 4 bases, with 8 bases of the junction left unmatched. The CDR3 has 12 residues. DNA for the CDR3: TGTGCCCTCCGCAGGGAGGGTTACGAGCAGTACTTC. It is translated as CALRREGYEQYF.

The CDR3 spells CASSRTGRNEKLFF. Written as DNA, the CDR3 is TGTGCCAGCAGCCGGACAGGCCGTAATGAAAAACTGTTTTTT. This chain joins TRBV7-9 and TRBJ1-4; 7 bases agree with TRBD1. CDR1 is SEHNR and CDR2 is FQNEAQ in the germline V gene (reference sequence). The CDR3 loop spans 14 amino acids. With 5 bases clipped from V and 4 bases from J, the junction kept 4 bases outside the gene matches.

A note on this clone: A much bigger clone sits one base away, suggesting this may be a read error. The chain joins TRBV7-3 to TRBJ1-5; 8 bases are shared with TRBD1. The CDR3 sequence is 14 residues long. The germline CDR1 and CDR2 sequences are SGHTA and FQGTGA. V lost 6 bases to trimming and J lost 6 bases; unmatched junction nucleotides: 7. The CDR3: CASSLQGAGQPQHF. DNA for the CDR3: TGTGCCAGCAGTCTCCAGGGGGCGGGTCAGCCCCAGCATTTT. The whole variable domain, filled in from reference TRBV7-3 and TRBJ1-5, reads GAGVSQTPSNKVTEKGKYVELRCDPISGHTALYWYRQSLGQGPEFLIYFQGTGAADDSGLPNDRFFAVRPEGSVSTLKIQRTERGDSAVYLCASSLQGAGQPQHFGDGTRLSIL.

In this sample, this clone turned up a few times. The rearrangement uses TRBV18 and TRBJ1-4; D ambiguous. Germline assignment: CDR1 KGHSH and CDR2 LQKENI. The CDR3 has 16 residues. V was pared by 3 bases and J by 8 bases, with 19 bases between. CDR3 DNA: TGTGCCAGCTCACCGACTTTGGAGGCAGTTCGGGAAAAACTGTTTTTT. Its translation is CASSPTLEAVREKLFF.

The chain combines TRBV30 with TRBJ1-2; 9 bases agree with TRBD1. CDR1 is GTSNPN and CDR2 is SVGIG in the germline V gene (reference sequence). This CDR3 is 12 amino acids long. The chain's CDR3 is CATTGGAAGYTF. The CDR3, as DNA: TGTGCAACAACAGGGGGCGCGGCTGGCTACACCTTC. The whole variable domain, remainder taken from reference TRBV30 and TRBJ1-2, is SQTIHQWPATLVQPVGSPLSLECTVEGTSNPNLYWYRQAAGRGLQLLFYSVGIGQISSEVPQNLSASRPQDRQFILSSKKLLLSDSGFYLCATTGGAAGYTFGSGTRLTVV.

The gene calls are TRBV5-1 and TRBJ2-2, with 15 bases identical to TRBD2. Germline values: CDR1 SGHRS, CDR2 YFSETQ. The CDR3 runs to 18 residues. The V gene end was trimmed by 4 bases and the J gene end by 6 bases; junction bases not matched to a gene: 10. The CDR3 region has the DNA TGCGCCAGCAGCCCAAGGACTAGCGGGAGGGCCAACGCCGGGGAGCTGTTTTTT. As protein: CASSPRTSGRANAGELFF.

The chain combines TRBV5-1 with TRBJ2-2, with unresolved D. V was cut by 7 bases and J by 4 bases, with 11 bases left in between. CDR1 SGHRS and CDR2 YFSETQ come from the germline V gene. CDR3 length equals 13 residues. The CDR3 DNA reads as TGCGCCAGCCGAGCCCTTGGCACCGGGGAGCTGTTTTTT. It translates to CASRALGTGELFF. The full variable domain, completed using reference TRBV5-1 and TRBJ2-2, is KAGVTQTPRYLIKTRGQQVTLSCSPISGHRSVSWYQQTPGQGLQFLFEYFSETQRNKGNFPGRFSGRQFSNSRSEMNVSTLELGDSALYLCASRALGTGELFFGEGSRLTVL.

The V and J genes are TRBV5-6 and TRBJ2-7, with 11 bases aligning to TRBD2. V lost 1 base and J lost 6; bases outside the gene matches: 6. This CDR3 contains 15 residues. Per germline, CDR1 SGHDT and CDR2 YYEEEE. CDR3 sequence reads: CASSLISGRAFEQYF. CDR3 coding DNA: TGTGCCAGCAGCTTGATTAGCGGGAGGGCCTTCGAGCAGTACTTC.

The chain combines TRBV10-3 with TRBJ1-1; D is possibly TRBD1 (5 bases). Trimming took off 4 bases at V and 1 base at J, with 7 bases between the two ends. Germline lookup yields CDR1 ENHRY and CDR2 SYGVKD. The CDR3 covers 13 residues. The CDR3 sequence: CAISGQGNTEAFF. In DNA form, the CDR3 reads TGTGCCATCAGTGGCCAGGGGAACACTGAAGCTTTCTTT.

This chain's CDR3 is CASSSSKGAGTEAFF. The CDR3 coding sequence is TGTGCCAGCAGCTCTTCGAAGGGGGCAGGCACTGAAGCTTTCTTT. The rearrangement links TRBV5-6 to TRBJ1-1; TRBD1 aligns across 7 bases. Germline V gene sequence: CDR1 SGHDT, CDR2 YYEEEE. This CDR3 region has 15 residues. J was trimmed by 4 bases and V by 3 bases; bases with no gene match: 9.

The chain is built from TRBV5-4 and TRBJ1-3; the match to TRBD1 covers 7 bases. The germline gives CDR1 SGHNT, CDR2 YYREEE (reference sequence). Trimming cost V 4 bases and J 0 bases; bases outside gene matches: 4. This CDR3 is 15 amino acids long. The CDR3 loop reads CASSVGQTSGNTIYF. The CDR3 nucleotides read TGTGCCAGCAGCGTGGGACAGACCTCTGGAAACACCATATATTTT.